The 17 T cell receptor beta chains given below trace back to one sample, sequenced in a study of T cells in Graves' hyperthyroidism and ophthalmopathy. The TCR beta CDR3 regions underwent amplification using RNA transcripts as the source. RT-PCR in the first round (using the HTBI primer set) targeted the TCR CDR3. A single record per CDR3 protein comes from TCRdb applying MiXCR to the multiplex PCR reads. The sample yields around 300,000 distinct CDR3 sequences, 20% to 25% seen once. The sequencing sample was made of blood. Source of these receptors: a man aged 30 to 39 with Graves' ophthalmopathy.

Ten or more counts support this clonotype. The V and J genes are TRBV2 and TRBJ2-2; D might be TRBD1 or TRBD2, each matching 5 bases. The CDR3 loop spans 15 amino acids. Germline-derived CDR1 and CDR2 are SNHLY and FYNNEI. V was trimmed by 7 bases and J by 3 bases, leaving 15 bases between them. CDR3 in amino acids: CASTKGRDDTGELFF. Here the CDR3 DNA reads TGTGCCAGCACTAAGGGTAGGGACGACACCGGGGAGCTGTTTTTT. The full variable domain, its missing parts supplied by reference TRBV2 and TRBJ2-2, is EPEVTQTPSHQVTQMGQEVILRCVPISNHLYFYWYRQILGQKVEFLVSFYNNEISEKSEIFDDQFSVERPDGSNFTLKIRSTKLEDSAMYFCASTKGRDDTGELFFGEGSRLTVL.

This clonotype occurred many times. The chain links TRBV9 to TRBJ2-7; D is possibly TRBD1 (6 bases). V gave up 0 bases and J gave up 3 bases, with 7 bases separating them. The CDR3 has 13 amino acids. Germline values: CDR1 SGDLS, CDR2 YYNGEE. The CDR3 DNA reads as TGTGCCAGCAGCGTAGAGGACAGCTACGAGCAGTACTTC. Amino acid sequence: CASSVEDSYEQYF. The entire variable domain, with the rest obtained from reference TRBV9 and TRBJ2-7, is as follows: DSGVTQTPKHLITATGQRVTLRCSPRSGDLSVYWYQQSLDQGLQFLIQYYNGEERAKGNILERFSAQQFPDLHSELNLSSLELGDSALYFCASSVEDSYEQYFGPGTRLTVT.

This clonotype has ten or more counts. This chain links TRBV28 with TRBJ2-2; 7 bases are shared with TRBD1. The CDR3 has 17 amino acids. Trimming cost V 11 bases and J 4 bases; bases outside gene matches: 19. CDR1 and CDR2 from the germline V gene are MDHEN and SYDVKM. The CDR3 sequence is CAVPRDSRGGITGELFF. For the CDR3, the DNA is TGTGCCGTGCCAAGGGACAGCCGAGGGGGAATCACCGGGGAGCTGTTTTTT.

This clonotype was recorded many times. The chain uses TRBV5-6 and TRBJ2-1; D not certain. The CDR3 is 16 residues long. The ends were cut back, 4 bases at V and 6 bases at J, with 20 bases in the middle. The germline V gene has CDR1 SGHDT and CDR2 YYEEEE. This CDR3 reads CASSPLGYVSPNEQFF. For the CDR3, the DNA is TGTGCCAGCAGCCCACTGGGGTACGTCTCTCCCAATGAGCAGTTCTTC.

The J gene is TRBJ2-1, the V gene TRBV27; no clear D gene. The CDR3 is 15 residues long. Germline V gene lookup returns CDR1 MNHEY and CDR2 SMNVEV (reference sequence). V dropped 5 bases and J dropped 4 bases, with 15 bases sitting between them. This CDR3 reads CASSGESFLYNEQFF. The CDR3 DNA is TGTGCCAGCAGTGGAGAGAGTTTCCTATACAATGAGCAGTTCTTC.

This clonotype was seen repeatedly, ten times or more. This rearrangement joins TRBV28 to TRBJ1-2; 8 bases are a match to TRBD1. CDR3 length: 11 amino acids. Germline V gene lookup returns CDR1 MDHEN and CDR2 SYDVKM. The ends lost 10 bases at V and 3 bases at J; junction bases unmatched: 1. The CDR3 region is CAIQGDYGYTF. CDR3 bases: TGTGCCATACAGGGGGACTATGGCTACACCTTC.

This chain connects TRBV11-2 to TRBJ2-3, with 10 nucleotides matching TRBD2. Per the germline V gene, CDR1 is SGHAT and CDR2 is FQNNGV. The ends lost 1 base at V and 6 bases at J; junction bases unmatched: 13. CDR3 length: 18 amino acids. The CDR3 sequence is CASSLVWGRASGSDTQYF. The CDR3 bases are TGTGCCAGCAGCTTAGTTTGGGGAAGGGCTAGCGGGAGTGATACGCAGTATTTT.

The chain carries TRBV19 and TRBJ2-7; D is possibly TRBD2 (5 bases). The CDR3 length is 15 residues. Trimming pared 4 bases from V and 2 bases from J, leaving 15 bases between. In germline, CDR1 is LNHDA, CDR2 SQIVND (reference sequence). The CDR3 loop is CASSRAVGETYEQYF. DNA of the CDR3: TGTGCCAGTAGTAGGGCGGTGGGAGAAACCTACGAGCAGTACTTC. The entire variable domain, with the rest obtained from reference TRBV19 and TRBJ2-7, is as follows: DGGITQSPKYLFRKEGQNVTLSCEQNLNHDAMYWYRQDPGQGLRLIYYSQIVNDFQKGDIAEGYSVSREKKESFPLTVTSAQKNPTAFYLCASSRAVGETYEQYFGPGTRLTVT.

This clonotype has more than one count but fewer than ten. The J gene is TRBJ1-4, the V gene TRBV2; D is undetermined. CDR1 and CDR2 (germline): SNHLY, FYNNEI. Trimming took off 3 bases at V and 13 bases at J, with 15 bases between the two ends. The CDR3 is made up of 13 amino acids. Here the CDR3 DNA reads TGTGCCAGCAGTGACATCCGGGGAACACTACTGTTTTTT. The encoded protein is CASSDIRGTLLFF.

This clonotype was detected a few times. The chain uses TRBV4-1 and TRBJ2-7, with D possibly matching TRBD2 (5 bases). Trimming removed 0 bases from V and 3 bases from J, with 18 bases in between. The germline CDR1 and CDR2 sequences are MGHRA and YSYEKL. This CDR3 contains 17 residues. The CDR3 DNA sequence: TGCGCCAGCAGCCAAGATCAAATTTCCGCCCGGGACTACGAGCAGTACTTC. Translated: CASSQDQISARDYEQYF.

This clonotype was picked up many times. The rearrangement uses TRBV2 and TRBJ2-1; 7 bases line up with TRBD1. Losses at the gene ends were 6 bases for V and 3 bases for J; bases not matched to a gene: 5. The CDR3 is 14 amino acids. Germline-derived CDR1 and CDR2 are SNHLY and FYNNEI. The CDR3 reads CASRAGGFYNEQFF. The CDR3, as DNA: TGTGCCAGCAGAGCAGGGGGATTCTACAATGAGCAGTTCTTC. The full variable domain, with the rest looked up from reference TRBV2 and TRBJ2-1, is EPEVTQTPSHQVTQMGQEVILRCVPISNHLYFYWYRQILGQKVEFLVSFYNNEISEKSEIFDDQFSVERPDGSNFTLKIRSTKLEDSAMYFCASRAGGFYNEQFFGPGTRLTVL.

This CDR3 is CASSAQPSGSSYEQYF. CDR3 sequence (DNA): TGTGCCAGCAGTGCACAGCCCAGCGGAAGCTCCTACGAGCAGTACTTC. V is TRBV28 and J is TRBJ2-7; a possible D gene is TRBD2 (5 bases). Trimming left V 5 bases short and J 0 bases short, with 17 bases between. This CDR3 has 16 amino acids. Germline CDR1 is MDHEN and CDR2 is SYDVKM.

This clonotype was found many times. V gene TRBV30 combines with J gene TRBJ2-3; 7 bases match TRBD2. V dropped 7 bases and J dropped 1; count of bases not matched to a gene: 8. CDR1 and CDR2 from the germline V gene are GTSNPN and SVGIG (reference sequence). CDR3 length: 14 amino acids. The CDR3 spells CAFARLARTDTQYF. The CDR3 DNA is TGTGCCTTCGCCAGACTAGCTCGCACAGATACGCAGTATTTT.

This clonotype was picked up a small number of times. At one of its ends the junction is not consistent with the germline gene, which may arise from a read error. The rearrangement links TRBV28 to TRBJ2-1; D ambiguous. Per germline, CDR1 MDHEN and CDR2 SYDVKM. This CDR3 region has 14 residues. The CDR3 DNA sequence: TGTGCCAGCAGCATCAGGAGCTCCTACAATGAGCGGTTCTTC. It specifies CASSIRSSYNERFF.

This clonotype was seen more than once but under ten times. CDR3 in amino acids: CASSFGAQGGEKLFF. The CDR3 DNA reads TGTGCCAGCAGCTTTGGGGCGCAGGGGGGTGAAAAACTGTTTTTT. The rearrangement uses TRBV7-9 and TRBJ1-4, with TRBD1 identical over 7 bases. V shed 3 bases and J 7 bases; nucleotides not matched to a gene: 8. The CDR3 covers 15 residues. Germline V lookup: CDR1 SEHNR, CDR2 FQNEAQ (reference sequence).

This clonotype was seen a handful of times. The V and J genes are TRBV7-6 and TRBJ2-2; 7 nucleotides match TRBD2. The V gene's germline CDR1 is SGHVS and CDR2 FNYEAQ. The CDR3 has 16 amino acids. Losses at the gene ends were 0 bases for V and 3 bases for J; bases not matched to a gene: 4. CDR3 residues: CASSLAGGPDTGELFF. In nucleotides, the CDR3 is TGTGCCAGCAGCTTAGCGGGAGGGCCGGACACCGGGGAGCTGTTTTTT.

This clonotype was observed many times. This chain joins TRBV30 and TRBJ1-5, with a weak D call TRBD1 (5 bases). The V gene's germline CDR1 is GTSNPN and CDR2 SVGIG (reference sequence). V lost 0 bases and J lost 0, with 9 bases in between. CDR3 length: 15 residues. The CDR3 DNA sequence: TGTGCCTGGAGTGTACCTGGGGCTAGCAATCAGCCCCAGCATTTT. Amino acid sequence: CAWSVPGASNQPQHF.